The following is a T cell receptor (beta chain) sequence with its context. Its antigen is not known. Trimming left V 4 bases short and J 7 bases short, with 8 bases between. The CDR3 extends over 12 amino acids. CDR1 SNHLY and CDR2 FYNNEI come from the germline V gene. Lactation, pregnancy, other autoimmune disease or uncontrolled infection excluded patients. The data are from a study of T cells in Graves' hyperthyroidism and ophthalmopathy. Whole-study findings and limits: Most thyroid clonotypes with frequency above 0.001 were detected in blood. Ophthalmopathy and stable hyperthyroidism were separated by a 13 V-J model.

RNA transcripts provided the source from which TCR beta CDR3 regions were amplified. HTBI primers drove first-round RT-PCR of the TCR CDR3. TCRdb analysed the multiplex PCR reads with MiXCR anew, one entry per CDR3 protein. Here the sample spans approximately 700,000 distinct CDR3 sequences, about 45% being singletons. Sequenced input: peripheral blood or thyroid tissue (not recorded which). V gene TRBV2 combines with J gene TRBJ1-3; D may be TRBD1 (5 bases). This clonotype originated in an adult man with Graves' disease, either hyperthyroidism or ophthalmopathy (not recorded which). The CDR3 sequence: CASSGTQNTIYF. In DNA, the CDR3 is TGTGCCAGCAGTGGGACACAGAACACCATATATTTT.